Listed below are T cell receptor beta chains from one sample, sequenced in a study of blood T cells in healthy people across ages. TCRdb reprocessed the 5' RACE reads via MiXCR and lists one record per CDR3 protein. The repertoire holds approximately 2,000,000 distinct CDR3 sequences, with roughly 43% as singletons. The sequenced sample consisted of blood. These TCRs come from a human donor in good health. The CDR3 runs from the conserved cysteine through the conserved F or W. The D gene is left open where the match is weak. Some rows mark clone size as missing; the rest say once, few, many or name a class of expanded clone.

cdr3_aa: CASCQLGSSYEQYF; cdr3_nt: TGTGCCAGCTGCCAGCTCGGGAGCTCCTACGAGCAGTACTTC; d_call: NA; j_call: TRBJ2-7; v_call: TRBV6-1; clone_size: few
cdr3_aa: CSASGLNYGYTF; cdr3_nt: TGCAGTGCTAGCGGGTTAAACTATGGCTACACCTTC; d_call: NA; j_call: TRBJ1-2; v_call: TRBV20-1; clone_size: NA
cdr3_aa: CASSSMAGWGYTF; cdr3_nt: TGTGCCAGCAGCTCCATGGCTGGGTGGGGCTACACCTTC; d_call: NA; j_call: TRBJ1-2; v_call: TRBV7-2; clone_size: NA
cdr3_aa: CATSRVVNSYNEQFF; cdr3_nt: TGTGCCACCAGCAGAGTAGTCAATAGCTACAATGAGCAGTTCTTC; d_call: NA; j_call: TRBJ2-1; v_call: TRBV15; clone_size: few
cdr3_aa: CSARGGHTQYF; cdr3_nt: TGCAGTGCTAGGGGTGGACACACGCAGTATTTT; d_call: NA; j_call: TRBJ2-3; v_call: TRBV20-1; clone_size: NA
cdr3_aa: CASSLIFGQGGGSGANVLTF; cdr3_nt: TGTGCCAGCAGCTTAATCTTTGGGCAGGGAGGAGGCTCTGGGGCCAACGTCCTGACTTTC; d_call: NA; j_call: TRBJ2-6; v_call: TRBV7-3; clone_size: few
cdr3_aa: CASGRGRPSQYSNQPQHF; cdr3_nt: TGTGCTAGTGGTCGAGGGAGGCCCTCCCAGTATAGCAATCAGCCCCAGCATTTT; d_call: NA; j_call: TRBJ1-5; v_call: TRBV12-5; clone_size: NA
cdr3_aa: CASSMSGNQPQHF; cdr3_nt: TGTGCCAGCAGTATGAGTGGGAATCAGCCCCAGCATTTT; d_call: NA; j_call: TRBJ1-5; v_call: TRBV27; clone_size: NA
cdr3_aa: CASSQDGTGVETQYF; cdr3_nt: TGCGCCAGCAGCCAAGATGGGACAGGGGTAGAGACCCAGTACTTC; d_call: TRBD1; j_call: TRBJ2-5; v_call: TRBV4-3; clone_size: few
cdr3_aa: CASSLTSSYGYTF; cdr3_nt: TGTGCCAGCAGCTTGACGAGCTCTTATGGCTACACCTTC; d_call: NA; j_call: TRBJ1-2; v_call: TRBV7-2; clone_size: NA
cdr3_aa: CASSQVRAEGDTQYF; cdr3_nt: TGTGCCAGCAGCCAAGTGCGGGCAGAGGGGGATACGCAGTATTTT; d_call: NA; j_call: TRBJ2-3; v_call: TRBV4-2; clone_size: NA
cdr3_aa: CASSQESSGGAAGANVLTF; cdr3_nt: TGCGCCAGCAGCCAAGAGAGTAGCGGGGGGGCCGCTGGGGCCAACGTCCTGACTTTC; d_call: TRBD2; j_call: TRBJ2-6; v_call: TRBV4-3; clone_size: NA
cdr3_aa: CSASRYDSGTDTQYF; cdr3_nt: TGCAGTGCTAGTAGGTACGACAGTGGAACAGATACGCAGTATTTT; d_call: NA; j_call: TRBJ2-3; v_call: TRBV20-1; clone_size: NA
cdr3_aa: CASAFQGLGYTF; cdr3_nt: TGTGCCAGCGCCTTTCAGGGTCTCGGCTACACCTTC; d_call: NA; j_call: TRBJ1-2; v_call: TRBV6-5; clone_size: NA
cdr3_aa: CASNQEVGNTEAFF; cdr3_nt: TGTGCCAGCAATCAAGAGGTGGGGAACACTGAAGCTTTCTTT; d_call: NA; j_call: TRBJ1-1; v_call: TRBV6-2/TRBV6-3; clone_size: few
cdr3_aa: CSVEAGGSTDTQYF; cdr3_nt: TGCAGCGTTGAAGCGGGGGGCTCTACAGATACGCAGTATTTT; d_call: NA; j_call: TRBJ2-3; v_call: TRBV29-1; clone_size: NA
cdr3_aa: CASSLTGPTIYEQYF; cdr3_nt: TGTGCCAGCAGCCTCACCGGACCTACCATCTACGAGCAGTACTTC; d_call: NA; j_call: TRBJ2-7; v_call: TRBV28; clone_size: few
cdr3_aa: CSASADRSNQPQHF; cdr3_nt: TGCAGTGCTTCGGCGGACAGGTCCAATCAGCCCCAGCATTTT; d_call: TRBD1; j_call: TRBJ1-5; v_call: TRBV20-1; clone_size: NA
cdr3_aa: CASSQDGDVPFLDTQYF; cdr3_nt: TGCGCCAGCAGCCAAGATGGAGACGTTCCATTTCTCGATACGCAGTATTTT; d_call: NA; j_call: TRBJ2-3; v_call: TRBV4-1; clone_size: few
cdr3_aa: CASSSTIGGSYNSPLHF; cdr3_nt: TGTGCCAGCAGCTCCACTATAGGGGGCTCTTATAATTCACCCCTCCACTTT; d_call: TRBD1; j_call: TRBJ1-6; v_call: TRBV7-9; clone_size: few
cdr3_aa: CASSLGFSGDIQYF; cdr3_nt: TGTGCCAGCAGCTTAGGGTTTTCAGGGGACATTCAGTACTTC; d_call: NA; j_call: TRBJ2-4; v_call: TRBV7-9; clone_size: NA
cdr3_aa: CASNGMSRTQYF; cdr3_nt: TGTGCCAGCAATGGGATGTCAAGGACCCAGTACTTC; d_call: NA; j_call: TRBJ2-5; v_call: TRBV6-2/TRBV6-3; clone_size: few
cdr3_aa: CASSSRGQGDYGYTF; cdr3_nt: TGCGCCAGCAGCTCCCGAGGGCAGGGTGACTATGGCTACACCTTC; d_call: NA; j_call: TRBJ1-2; v_call: TRBV4-3; clone_size: NA
cdr3_aa: CASSPGDRGAFF; cdr3_nt: TGTGCCAGCAGCCCGGGGGACAGGGGAGCTTTCTTT; d_call: TRBD1; j_call: TRBJ1-1; v_call: TRBV7-9; clone_size: NA
cdr3_aa: CASSLERVGELFF; cdr3_nt: TGTGCCAGCAGCTTAGAAAGGGTCGGGGAGCTGTTTTTT; d_call: NA; j_call: TRBJ2-2; v_call: TRBV11-2; clone_size: NA
cdr3_aa: CASSLVGLAGVSYEQYF; cdr3_nt: TGTGCCAGCAGCTTAGTGGGTCTAGCGGGGGTCTCCTACGAGCAGTACTTC; d_call: TRBD2; j_call: TRBJ2-7; v_call: TRBV7-2; clone_size: NA
cdr3_aa: CASSFVLGQVSYEQYF; cdr3_nt: TGTGCCAGCAGCTTTGTCCTGGGACAGGTATCCTACGAGCAGTACTTC; d_call: TRBD1; j_call: TRBJ2-7; v_call: TRBV7-8; clone_size: few
cdr3_aa: CASREGGSYGYTF; cdr3_nt: TGTGCCAGCAGGGAAGGGGGTAGCTATGGCTACACCTTC; d_call: NA; j_call: TRBJ1-2; v_call: TRBV7-9; clone_size: NA
cdr3_aa: CSAREGQGGYGYTF; cdr3_nt: TGCAGTGCTAGAGAGGGACAGGGAGGCTATGGCTACACCTTC; d_call: TRBD1; j_call: TRBJ1-2; v_call: TRBV20-1; clone_size: few
cdr3_aa: CASSLVAASSYEQFF; cdr3_nt: TGTGCCAGCAGCTTAGTCGCGGCGAGCTCCTACGAGCAGTTCTTC; d_call: NA; j_call: TRBJ2-1; v_call: TRBV7-8; clone_size: NA
cdr3_aa: CASIERKANEKLFF; cdr3_nt: TGTGCCAGCATTGAGCGGAAGGCTAATGAAAAACTGTTTTTT; d_call: NA; j_call: TRBJ1-4; v_call: TRBV2; clone_size: NA
cdr3_aa: CASSFPGGPIDEQFF; cdr3_nt: TGTGCCAGCAGCTTTCCGGGGGGGCCTATAGATGAGCAGTTCTTC; d_call: TRBD2; j_call: TRBJ2-1; v_call: TRBV7-9; clone_size: few
cdr3_aa: CAISELGQETQYF; cdr3_nt: TGTGCCATCAGTGAGTTGGGCCAAGAGACCCAGTACTTC; d_call: NA; j_call: TRBJ2-5; v_call: TRBV10-3; clone_size: NA
cdr3_aa: CASSTGVWASYEQYF; cdr3_nt: TGTGCCAGTAGTACGGGGGTTTGGGCTTCCTACGAGCAGTACTTC; d_call: NA; j_call: TRBJ2-7; v_call: TRBV19; clone_size: NA
cdr3_aa: CSSTGENTEAFF; cdr3_nt: TGCAGCTCGACAGGGGAGAACACTGAAGCTTTCTTT; d_call: TRBD1; j_call: TRBJ1-1; v_call: TRBV29-1; clone_size: NA
cdr3_aa: CANSLGTEETQYF; cdr3_nt: TGTGCCAACAGCTTAGGAACTGAAGAGACCCAGTACTTC; d_call: NA; j_call: TRBJ2-5; v_call: TRBV7-2; clone_size: NA
cdr3_aa: CSASLAEDTQYF; cdr3_nt: TGCAGTGCTAGCCTAGCGGAAGATACGCAGTATTTT; d_call: TRBD2; j_call: TRBJ2-3; v_call: TRBV20-1; clone_size: NA
cdr3_aa: CSLWEPPTPYEQYF; cdr3_nt: TGCAGCCTCTGGGAGCCACCTACTCCCTACGAGCAGTACTTC; d_call: NA; j_call: TRBJ2-7; v_call: TRBV29-1; clone_size: NA
cdr3_aa: CASSLIGGFNTGELFF; cdr3_nt: TGTGCCAGCAGCTTGATCGGGGGTTTTAACACCGGGGAGCTGTTTTTT; d_call: NA; j_call: TRBJ2-2; v_call: TRBV7-2; clone_size: NA
cdr3_aa: CASSLSLAKETQYF; cdr3_nt: TGCGCCAGCAGCTTGAGTCTAGCGAAAGAGACCCAGTACTTC; d_call: NA; j_call: TRBJ2-5; v_call: TRBV5-1; clone_size: few
cdr3_aa: CASSLSQYEQFF; cdr3_nt: TGTGCCAGCAGCTTATCACAGTACGAGCAGTTCTTC; d_call: NA; j_call: TRBJ2-1; v_call: TRBV7-9; clone_size: NA
cdr3_aa: CASSLLTRDPNGYTF; cdr3_nt: TGTGCCAGCAGCTTACTAACCAGGGACCCTAATGGCTACACCTTC; d_call: NA; j_call: TRBJ1-2; v_call: TRBV7-9; clone_size: NA
cdr3_aa: CASSWVTGETQYF; cdr3_nt: TGCGCCAGCAGTTGGGTGACAGGAGAGACCCAGTACTTC; d_call: NA; j_call: TRBJ2-5; v_call: TRBV5-1; clone_size: NA
cdr3_aa: CSAETGGGYEQYF; cdr3_nt: TGCAGTGCCGAGACAGGGGGCGGCTACGAGCAGTACTTC; d_call: TRBD1; j_call: TRBJ2-7; v_call: TRBV20-1; clone_size: NA
cdr3_aa: CAFSEVSNYGYTF; cdr3_nt: TGTGCCTTCAGTGAAGTCAGCAACTATGGCTACACCTTC; d_call: NA; j_call: TRBJ1-2; v_call: TRBV10-3; clone_size: NA
cdr3_aa: CASRGPAGGRTETQYF; cdr3_nt: TGTGCCAGCAGGGGCCCTGCGGGGGGACGGACAGAGACCCAGTACTTC; d_call: TRBD2; j_call: TRBJ2-5; v_call: TRBV2; clone_size: NA
cdr3_aa: CATSRRSGGVPYEQYF; cdr3_nt: TGTGCCACCAGCAGACGTAGCGGGGGTGTTCCTTACGAGCAGTACTTC; d_call: TRBD2; j_call: TRBJ2-7; v_call: TRBV15; clone_size: NA
cdr3_aa: CASSTSGGAAETQYF; cdr3_nt: TGTGCCAGCAGCACTAGCGGGGGGGCCGCAGAGACCCAGTACTTC; d_call: TRBD2; j_call: TRBJ2-5; v_call: TRBV2; clone_size: few
cdr3_aa: CASSRGDSGIGYGYTF; cdr3_nt: TGTGCCAGCAGCCGAGGGGACAGCGGCATCGGATATGGCTACACCTTC; d_call: TRBD1; j_call: TRBJ1-2; v_call: TRBV14; clone_size: few
cdr3_aa: CATSPRQGILQGYTF; cdr3_nt: TGTGCCACCAGCCCCCGACAGGGGATCTTGCAGGGCTACACCTTC; d_call: TRBD1; j_call: TRBJ1-2; v_call: TRBV15; clone_size: NA
cdr3_aa: CALEEGRGNTEAFF; cdr3_nt: TGCGCCCTGGAGGAGGGTCGAGGGAACACTGAAGCTTTCTTT; d_call: NA; j_call: TRBJ1-1; v_call: TRBV29-1; clone_size: once
cdr3_aa: CASSQDGPGTSRETQYF; cdr3_nt: TGTGCCAGCAGCCAAGATGGGCCCGGGACTAGCAGAGAGACCCAGTACTTC; d_call: TRBD2; j_call: TRBJ2-5; v_call: TRBV14; clone_size: NA
cdr3_aa: CASSPGTGGQETQYF; cdr3_nt: TGTGCCAGCAGTCCGGGGACAGGGGGCCAAGAGACCCAGTACTTC; d_call: TRBD1; j_call: TRBJ2-5; v_call: TRBV7-6; clone_size: NA